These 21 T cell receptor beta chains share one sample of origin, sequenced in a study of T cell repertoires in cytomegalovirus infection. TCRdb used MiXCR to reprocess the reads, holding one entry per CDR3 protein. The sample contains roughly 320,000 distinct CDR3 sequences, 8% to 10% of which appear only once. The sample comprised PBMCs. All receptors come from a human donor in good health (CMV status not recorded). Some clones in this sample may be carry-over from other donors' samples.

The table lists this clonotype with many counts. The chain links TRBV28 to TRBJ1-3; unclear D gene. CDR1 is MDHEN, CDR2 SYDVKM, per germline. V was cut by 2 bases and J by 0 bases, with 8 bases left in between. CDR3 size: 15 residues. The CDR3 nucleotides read TGTGCCAGCAGTTTACCGCTTTACTCTGGAAACACCATATATTTT. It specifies CASSLPLYSGNTIYF.

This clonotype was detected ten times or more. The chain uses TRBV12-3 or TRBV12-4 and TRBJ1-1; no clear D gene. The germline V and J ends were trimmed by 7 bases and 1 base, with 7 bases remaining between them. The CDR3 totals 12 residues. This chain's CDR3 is CASTKGNTEAFF. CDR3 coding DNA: TGTGCCAGCACTAAAGGGAACACTGAAGCTTTCTTT.

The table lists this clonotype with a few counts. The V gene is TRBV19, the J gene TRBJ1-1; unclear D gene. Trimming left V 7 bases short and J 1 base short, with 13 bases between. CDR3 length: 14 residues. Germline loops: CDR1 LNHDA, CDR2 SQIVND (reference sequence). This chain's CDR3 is CASIRGRKNTEAFF. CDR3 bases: TGTGCCAGTATCCGAGGGCGAAAGAACACTGAAGCTTTCTTT.

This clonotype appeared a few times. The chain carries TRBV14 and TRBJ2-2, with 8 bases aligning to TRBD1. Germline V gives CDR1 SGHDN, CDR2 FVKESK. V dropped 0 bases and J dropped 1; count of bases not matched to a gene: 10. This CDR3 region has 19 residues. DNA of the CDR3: TGTGCCAGCAGCCAAGATTGGATCAGGGGGCACGGGAACACCGGGGAGCTGTTTTTT. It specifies CASSQDWIRGHGNTGELFF.

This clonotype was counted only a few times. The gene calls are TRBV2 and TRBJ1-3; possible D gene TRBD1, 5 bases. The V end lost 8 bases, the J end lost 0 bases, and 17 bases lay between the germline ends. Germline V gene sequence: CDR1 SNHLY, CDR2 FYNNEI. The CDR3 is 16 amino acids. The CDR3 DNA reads TGTGCCAGCGTCCGTTCCTCAGGGTCCTCTGGAAACACCATATATTTT. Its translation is CASVRSSGSSGNTIYF.

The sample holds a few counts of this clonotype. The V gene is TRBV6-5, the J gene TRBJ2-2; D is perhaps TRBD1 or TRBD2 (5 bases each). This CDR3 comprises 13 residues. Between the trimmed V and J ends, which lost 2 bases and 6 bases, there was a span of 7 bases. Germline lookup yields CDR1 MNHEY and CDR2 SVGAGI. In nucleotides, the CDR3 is TGTGCCAGCAGTTACAGGGGACCCGGGGAGCTGTTTTTT. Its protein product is CASSYRGPGELFF.

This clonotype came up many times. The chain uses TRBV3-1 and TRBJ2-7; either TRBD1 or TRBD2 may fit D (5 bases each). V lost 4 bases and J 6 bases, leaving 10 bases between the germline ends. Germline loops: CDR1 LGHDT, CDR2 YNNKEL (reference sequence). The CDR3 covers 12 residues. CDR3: CASSPAGSEQYF. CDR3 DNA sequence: TGTGCCAGCAGCCCCGCAGGGAGCGAGCAGTACTTC.

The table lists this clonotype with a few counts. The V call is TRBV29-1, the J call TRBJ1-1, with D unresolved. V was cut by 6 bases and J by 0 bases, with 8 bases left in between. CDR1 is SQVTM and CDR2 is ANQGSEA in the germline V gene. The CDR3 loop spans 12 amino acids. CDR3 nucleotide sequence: TGCAGCGTCCTCACAGTGAACACTGAAGCTTTCTTT. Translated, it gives CSVLTVNTEAFF.

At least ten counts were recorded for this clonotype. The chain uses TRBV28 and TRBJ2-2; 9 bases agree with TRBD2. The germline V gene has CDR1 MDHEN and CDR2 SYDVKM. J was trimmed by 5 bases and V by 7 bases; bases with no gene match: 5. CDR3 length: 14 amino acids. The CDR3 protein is CASNERGDTGELFF. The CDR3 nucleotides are TGTGCCAGCAACGAGCGGGGGGATACCGGGGAGCTGTTTTTT.

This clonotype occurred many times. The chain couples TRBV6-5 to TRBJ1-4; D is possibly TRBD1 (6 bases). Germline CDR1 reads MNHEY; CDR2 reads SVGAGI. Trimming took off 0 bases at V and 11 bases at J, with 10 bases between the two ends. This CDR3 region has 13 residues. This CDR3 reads CASSYSKGGKLFF. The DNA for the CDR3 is TGTGCCAGCAGTTACTCAAAGGGGGGGAAACTGTTTTTT.

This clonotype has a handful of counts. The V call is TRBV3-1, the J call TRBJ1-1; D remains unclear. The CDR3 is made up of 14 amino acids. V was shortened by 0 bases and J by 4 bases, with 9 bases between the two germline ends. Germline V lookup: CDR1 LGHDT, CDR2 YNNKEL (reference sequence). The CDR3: CASSQEPELTEAFF. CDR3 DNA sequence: TGTGCCAGCAGCCAAGAACCTGAACTCACTGAAGCTTTCTTT.

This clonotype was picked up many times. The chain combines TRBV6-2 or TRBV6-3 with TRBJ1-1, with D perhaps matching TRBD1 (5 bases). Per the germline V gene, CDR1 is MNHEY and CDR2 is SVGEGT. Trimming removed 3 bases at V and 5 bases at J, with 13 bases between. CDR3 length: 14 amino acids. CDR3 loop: CASSYARVGTEAFF. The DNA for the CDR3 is TGTGCCAGCAGTTATGCCAGGGTAGGAACTGAAGCTTTCTTT.

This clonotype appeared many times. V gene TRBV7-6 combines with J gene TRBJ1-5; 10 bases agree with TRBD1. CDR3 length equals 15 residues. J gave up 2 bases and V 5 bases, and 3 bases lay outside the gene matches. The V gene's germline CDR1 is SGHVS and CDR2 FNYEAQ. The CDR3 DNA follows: TGTGCCAGCAGCCGGGACAGGGGCCGCAATCAGCCCCAGCATTTT. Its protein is CASSRDRGRNQPQHF.

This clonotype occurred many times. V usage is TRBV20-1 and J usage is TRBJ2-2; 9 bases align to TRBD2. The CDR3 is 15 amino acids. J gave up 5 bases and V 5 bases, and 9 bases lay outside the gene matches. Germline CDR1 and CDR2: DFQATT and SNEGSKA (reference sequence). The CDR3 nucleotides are TGCAGTGCTTTTAGCGGGGGTGCAGGAACCGGGGAGCTGTTTTTT. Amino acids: CSAFSGGAGTGELFF.

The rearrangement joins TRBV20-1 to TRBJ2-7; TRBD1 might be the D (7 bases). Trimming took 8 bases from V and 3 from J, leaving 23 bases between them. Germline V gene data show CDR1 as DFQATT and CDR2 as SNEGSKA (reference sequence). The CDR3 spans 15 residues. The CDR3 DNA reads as TGCAGTTCGACCTCCCCCCGACAGGGACTCTACGAGCAGTACTTC. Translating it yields CSSTSPRQGLYEQYF.

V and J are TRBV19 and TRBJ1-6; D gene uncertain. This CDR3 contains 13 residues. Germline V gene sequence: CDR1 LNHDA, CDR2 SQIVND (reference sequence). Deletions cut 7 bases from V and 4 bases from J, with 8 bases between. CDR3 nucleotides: TGTGCCAGTAAGGACCGTTATAATTCACCCCTCCACTTT. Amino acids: CASKDRYNSPLHF.

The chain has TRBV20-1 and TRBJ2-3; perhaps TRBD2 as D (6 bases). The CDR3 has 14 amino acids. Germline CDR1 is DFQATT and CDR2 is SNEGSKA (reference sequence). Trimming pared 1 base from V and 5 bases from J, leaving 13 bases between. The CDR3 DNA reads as TGCAGTGCTAGAGTGGCGGGGCGAGGAGATACGCAGTATTTT. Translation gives CSARVAGRGDTQYF.

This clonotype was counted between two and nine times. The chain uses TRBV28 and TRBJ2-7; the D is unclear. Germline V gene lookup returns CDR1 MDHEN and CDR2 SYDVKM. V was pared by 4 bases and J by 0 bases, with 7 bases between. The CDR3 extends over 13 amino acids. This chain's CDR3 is CASSSPFSYEQYV. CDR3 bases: TGTGCCAGCAGTTCCCCGTTCTCCTACGAGCAGTACGTC.

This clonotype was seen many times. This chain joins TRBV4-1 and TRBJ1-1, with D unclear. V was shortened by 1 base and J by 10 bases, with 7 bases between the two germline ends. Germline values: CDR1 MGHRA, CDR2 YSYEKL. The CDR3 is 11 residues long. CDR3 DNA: TGCGCCAGCAGCCAAGCCAGTGGAGCTTTCTTT. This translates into CASSQASGAFF.

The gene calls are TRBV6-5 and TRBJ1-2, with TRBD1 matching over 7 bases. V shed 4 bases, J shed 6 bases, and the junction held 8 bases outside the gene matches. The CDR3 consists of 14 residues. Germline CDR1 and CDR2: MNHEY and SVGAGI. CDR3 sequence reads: CASSLWQGDHGYTF. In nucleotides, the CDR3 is TGTGCCAGCAGTTTATGGCAGGGGGATCATGGCTACACCTTC.

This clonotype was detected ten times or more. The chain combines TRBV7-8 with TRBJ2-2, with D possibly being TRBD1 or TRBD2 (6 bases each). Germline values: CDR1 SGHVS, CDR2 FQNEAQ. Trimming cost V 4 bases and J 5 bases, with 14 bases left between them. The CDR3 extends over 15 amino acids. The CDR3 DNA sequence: TGTGCCAGCAGCTACCCGAGGGGGAGGACCGGGGAGCTGTTTTTT. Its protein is CASSYPRGRTGELFF.